The 12 T cell receptor delta chains below were found in one sample sequenced in a study of γδ T cells in repeated Plasmodium falciparum infection. TCRdb reanalysed the multiplex PCR reads with CATT. This sample has 85,000 to 95,000 delta-chain clones, with about 1.5% found just once. Gammadelta T cells were flow-sorted from PBMC into Vgamma9/Vdelta2+ and Vdelta2-negative populations for bulk analysis. Input material: gamma-delta T cells from blood. The receptors come from a pool of human donors (malaria-infected and uninfected, not separated).

This clone was found a few times. With a far larger clone one base away, a read error is the likely cause. This CDR3 is also generated by other DNA sequences in the sample. The V gene call is TRDV1, and the J gene call is absent; whether TRDD3, the table's D call, matches the DNA was not checked. The CDR3 runs to 19 residues. Germline assignment: CDR1 TSWWSYY and CDR2 QGS. CDR3 region: CALGERDFLLGDTSDKLIF. In DNA, the CDR3 is TGTGCTCTTGGGGAACGAGACTTCCTACTGGGGGATACTTCCGATAAACTCATCTTC.

On this clone itself: TCRdb's entry gives the protein of a much larger clone, which mismatches this DNA's translation at residue 3, likely from a read error; the protein reported here is translated from the DNA. This chain connects TRDV1 to TRDJ1; 9 bases fit TRDD3. The J gene, missing from TCRdb, was assigned here through DNA to germline matching. This CDR3 has 19 amino acids. Germline V gives CDR1 TSWWSYY, CDR2 QGS. The DNA of the CDR3 is TGTGCTCGTGGGGAAAGGATCACTAGGGGGATACCGCCCACCGATAAACTCATCTTT. It codes for CARGERITRGIPPTDKLIF.

The rearrangement uses TRDV1 and TRDJ1; the D gene could be TRDD2 or TRDD3 (5 bases each). TCRdb supplies no J gene; here it was assigned by aligning the nucleotide sequence to germline. The length of the CDR3 is 21 residues. V lost 5 bases, J lost 0 bases, and 31 bases lay in between. Germline V gene sequence: CDR1 TSWWSYY, CDR2 QGS. The CDR3 coding sequence is TGTGCTCTTGGGCTCCAAGGGGTTTCCTCACCCACGGGGGGGTACACCGATAAACTCATCTTT. Translating it yields CALGLQGVSSPTGGYTDKLIF.

The sample holds a few counts of this clone. This likely traces to a read error, being one base from a far larger clone. At the DNA level, this CDR3 is encoded by other sequences in the same sample as well. The J gene is TRDJ4, the V gene TRDV1; TRDD3 aligns across 10 bases. From germline, CDR1 is TSWWSYY and CDR2 QGS. CDR3 size: 19 residues. The chain's CDR3 is CAPGEFHFLRTGGWVALIF. CDR3 nucleotides: TGTGCTCCTGGGGAGTTTCATTTCCTTCGTACTGGGGGATGGGTGGCCCTGATCTTT.

This clone was seen repeatedly, ten times or more. The chain links TRDV1 to TRDJ1; 8 positions match TRDD3. V lost 4 bases, J lost 0 bases, and 22 bases stayed unmatched. The CDR3 covers 21 residues. CDR1 TSWWSYY and CDR2 QGS come from the germline V gene. CDR3 nucleotide sequence: TGTGCTCTTGGGGGCTTGCTCCCTTACTGGGGGTCCCCGACGTACACCGATAAACTCATCTTT. It encodes CALGGLLPYWGSPTYTDKLIF.

To note about this clone: This DNA's translation differs at residue 10 from TCRdb's protein, which comes from a much larger clone; a read error is likely, and the protein shown is translated from the DNA. The chain links TRDV2 to TRDJ1; 9 bases are a match to TRDD3. TCRdb offers no J gene call, so here the DNA was matched to germline to obtain one. J gave up 0 bases and V 5 bases, and 12 bases lay outside the gene matches. In germline, CDR1 is GEAIGNYY, CDR2 EKD. CDR3 length equals 17 residues. The DNA for the CDR3 is TGTGCCTGTGCTTCCCTTACTGGGGGACCTTACACCGATAAACTCATCTTT. Translating gives CACASLTGGPYTDKLIF.

At least ten counts were recorded for this clone. Translating this DNA gives a protein that differs at residue 14 from the TCRdb one, which belongs to a much larger clone; a read error is likely, and the protein shown is this translation. TRDV1 is the V gene, and the J gene was not called; the table's D call, TRDD3, has no DNA check behind it. Germline CDR1 reads TSWWSYY; CDR2 reads QGS. The CDR3 extends over 16 amino acids. Here the CDR3 DNA reads TGTGCTCTTGGGGAACTAAGAGGGATCGACACCGATAAACCCATCTTT. It encodes CALGELRGIDTDKPIF.

This clone appeared a few times. A far larger clone is off by one base, so a read error is likely. Other DNA sequences in the same sample also yield this CDR3. The gene calls are TRDV1 and TRDJ1; no definite D call. Because TCRdb records no J gene, it was assigned here through a match of the DNA to germline. V lost 5 bases to trimming and J lost 1 base, with 26 bases between them. Germline V gene sequence: CDR1 TSWWSYY, CDR2 QGS. CDR3 length: 19 residues. In DNA form, the CDR3 reads TGTGCTCTTGGGCTCCAGGGCAACGCTGGCTTCGGGGTCACCGATAAACTCATCTTT. Residues: CALGLQGNAGFGVTDKLIF.

The table lists this clone with a few counts. Since a much larger clone is just one base distant, this may be a read error. The CDR3: CALGENSPVYWGDMSPLAQLFF. The CDR3 nucleotides are TGTGCTCTTGGGGAAAACTCGCCGGTTTACTGGGGGGATATGAGCCCCCTAGCACAACTCTTCTTC. No J gene was assigned, while the V gene was called as TRDV1; TRDD3 was called by the table and not checked on the DNA. This CDR3 comprises 22 residues. Germline V CDR1 and CDR2: TSWWSYY, QGS.

This clone was recorded a few times. Only one base separates this from a far larger clonotype, so it likely reflects a read error. Different DNA sequences within this sample yield the same CDR3. The chain has TRDV3 and TRDJ1; 11 bases map to TRDD3. CDR1 TVYSNPD and CDR2 GDNSRS come from the germline V gene (reference sequence). The CDR3 is 15 amino acids. Trimming at V came to 0 bases and at J to 8 bases, leaving 11 bases not matched to a gene. DNA for the CDR3: TGTGCCTTTAGCAACCTGCTGCTGGGGGATACCAAACTCATCTTT. It is translated as CAFSNLLLGDTKLIF.

This clone showed up just a few times. This likely stems from a read error, as it lies one base from a far larger clone. The sample carries other DNA sequences with the same CDR3. This rearrangement joins TRDV2 to TRDJ1, with 10 bases matching TRDD3. TCRdb carries no J gene annotation; the J gene was assigned here by matching the DNA with germline. Germline CDR1 and CDR2: GEAIGNYY and EKD. V lost 1 base and J lost 8; bases outside the gene matches: 30. This CDR3 is built from 22 residues. DNA for the CDR3: TGTGCCTGTGACACTGTAAATCGGCCGTCAATGGGGGATACACGTCCTCATCCAAAACTCATCTTT. This sequence encodes CACDTVNRPSMGDTRPHPKLIF.

This clone has just a few counts. TCRdb's protein for this DNA is that of a much larger clone and differs from the translation at residue 20, likely a read error; the protein shown is the DNA translation. Called V gene: TRDV2; the J gene was not called; the table's TRDD3 call for D was not verified on the DNA. The germline gives CDR1 GEAIGNYY, CDR2 EKD. The CDR3 runs 22 residues. The CDR3 coding sequence is TGTGCCTGTGACATCCTGAGGAATCCTACGGGTTTGGGGGATACCCCTGGCGATAAACCCATCTTT. Its protein product is CACDILRNPTGLGDTPGDKPIF.